Here is one T cell receptor beta chain with its context. The sample comes from a study of blood T cell repertoires in COVID-19. V dropped 7 bases and J dropped 2; count of bases not matched to a gene: 4. The V gene's germline CDR1 is MNHEY and CDR2 SVGAGI. The CDR3 is 13 residues long. As handled by the study authors: Nucleated cell number was recorded as an estimate derived from reference gene primer amplification. This table comes from immunoSEQ multiplex PCR, and its TCRdb copy is limited to in-frame clones, with some not included. The V and J calls and clone size are taken from that table; D and trimming were inferred from the DNA. The table records some 180,000 clones, 65% to 90% of them present only once.

V is TRBV6-5 and J is TRBJ2-5, with 7 bases matching TRBD2. Material for sequencing was PBMCs or T cells enriched from blood (not recorded which). The clonotype was recovered from a woman in her sixties with acute COVID-19. In nucleotides, the CDR3 is TGTGCCAGCAAGACTAGCCTTCAAGAGACCCAGTACTTC. Translating gives CASKTSLQETQYF.